This T cell receptor (beta chain) was captured in a study of CD8 T cells in ankylosing spondylitis. Whole-study findings and limits: CD8+ by phenotype, disease-linked clones were relatively rare in peripheral blood.

A quantitative 5'-RACE method, one with molecular barcodes, was used to make TCR beta libraries. MiXCR was run by TCRdb on the 5' RACE reads, yielding one entry per CDR3 protein. The sample gives 200,000 to 300,000 distinct CDR3 sequences, approximately 10% of which show up once; about 2.5% is in the top ten. CDR3 length: 12 amino acids. The V and J ends lost 4 bases and 4 bases respectively, with 8 bases between them. CDR1 and CDR2 (germline): SGHDN, FVKESK. Ten or more counts support this clonotype. Its antigen is still unknown. This TCR was sampled from a male donor with ankylosing spondylitis or in good health (not recorded which). The genes are TRBV14 and TRBJ2-7; D unresolved. The specimen was blood, either unsorted or a sorted T cell fraction (not recorded which). The DNA of the CDR3 is TGTGCCAGCAGCCGTAGTGTGTACGAGCAGTACTTC. It yields the protein CASSRSVYEQYF.